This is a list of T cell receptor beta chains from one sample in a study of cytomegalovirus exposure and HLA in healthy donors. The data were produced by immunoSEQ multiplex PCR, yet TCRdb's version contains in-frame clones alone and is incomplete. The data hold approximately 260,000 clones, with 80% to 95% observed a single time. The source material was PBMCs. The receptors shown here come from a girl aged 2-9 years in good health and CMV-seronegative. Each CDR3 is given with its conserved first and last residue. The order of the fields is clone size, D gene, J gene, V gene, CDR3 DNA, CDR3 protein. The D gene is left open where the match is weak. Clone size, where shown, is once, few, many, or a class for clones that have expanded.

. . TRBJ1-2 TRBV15 TGTGCCACCAGCCTGACAGGCAACTATGGCTACACCTTC CATSLTGNYGYTF
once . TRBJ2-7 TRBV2 TGTGCCAGCAGTATCTGGTCCGGGACTGTAAACTACGAGCAGTACTTC CASSIWSGTVNYEQYF
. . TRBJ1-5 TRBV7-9 TGTGCCAGCAGCTTAGACAGGGCTAGCAATCAGCCCCAGCATTTT CASSLDRASNQPQHF
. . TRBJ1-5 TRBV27 TGTGCCAGCAGTTTATCCCAATCCGACAGGACAAATCAGCCCCAGCATTTT CASSLSQSDRTNQPQHF
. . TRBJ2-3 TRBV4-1 TGCGCCAGCAGCCGGCCTAGCACAGATACGCAGTATTTT CASSRPSTDTQYF
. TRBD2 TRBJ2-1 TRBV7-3 TGTGCCAGCAGGAAGGCACTAGCGGGAGAGTACAATGAGCAGTTCTTC CASRKALAGEYNEQFF
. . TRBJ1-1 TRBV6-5 TGTGCCAGCAGTGGGGTAGGGACAGAAGCTTTCTTT CASSGVGTEAFF
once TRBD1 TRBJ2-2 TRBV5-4 TGTGCCAGCAGACCTGACAGGGACACCGGGGAGCTGTTTTTT CASRPDRDTGELFF
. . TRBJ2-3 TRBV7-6 TGTGCCAGCAGCTCTGACTACACAGATACGCAGTATTTT CASSSDYTDTQYF
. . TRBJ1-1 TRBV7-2 TGTGCCAGCAGCTTAGTCGGAGGGACCCATACTGAAGCTTTCTTT CASSLVGGTHTEAFF
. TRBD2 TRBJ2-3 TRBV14 TGTGCCAGCAGCCGGCGACTAGCGGGGGGCACAGATACGCAGTATTTT CASSRRLAGGTDTQYF
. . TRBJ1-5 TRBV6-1 TGTGCCAGCAGTGAAAGGAGAGATCAGCCCCAGCATTTT CASSERRDQPQHF
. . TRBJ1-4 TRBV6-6 TGTGCCAGCATCCAGGGGCGGCTTCCAACTAATGAAAAACTGTTTTTT CASIQGRLPTNEKLFF
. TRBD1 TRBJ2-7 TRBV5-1 TGCGCCAGCAGCCACCGGGACAGGGGGCACGAGCGGTACTTC CASSHRDRGHERYF
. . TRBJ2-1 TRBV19 TGTGCCAGTAGTAGACCACTGGACTCGAGCTCCTACAATGAGCAGTTCTTC CASSRPLDSSSYNEQFF
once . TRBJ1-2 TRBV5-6 TGTGCCAGCAGCTTGGGGCCCTATGGCTACACCTTC CASSLGPYGYTF
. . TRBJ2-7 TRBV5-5 TGTGCCAGCAGCCACCCGGGCCCGGGGGCCTACGAGCAGTACTTC CASSHPGPGAYEQYF
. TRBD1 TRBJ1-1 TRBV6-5 TGTGCCAGCAGTTACTCGGGCAGGGGGTCCACTGAAGCTTTCTTT CASSYSGRGSTEAFF
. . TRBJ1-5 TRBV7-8 TGTGCCAGCAGCTCTAAAGGATGGTGGGAGTTTCAGCCCCAGCATTTT CASSSKGWWEFQPQHF